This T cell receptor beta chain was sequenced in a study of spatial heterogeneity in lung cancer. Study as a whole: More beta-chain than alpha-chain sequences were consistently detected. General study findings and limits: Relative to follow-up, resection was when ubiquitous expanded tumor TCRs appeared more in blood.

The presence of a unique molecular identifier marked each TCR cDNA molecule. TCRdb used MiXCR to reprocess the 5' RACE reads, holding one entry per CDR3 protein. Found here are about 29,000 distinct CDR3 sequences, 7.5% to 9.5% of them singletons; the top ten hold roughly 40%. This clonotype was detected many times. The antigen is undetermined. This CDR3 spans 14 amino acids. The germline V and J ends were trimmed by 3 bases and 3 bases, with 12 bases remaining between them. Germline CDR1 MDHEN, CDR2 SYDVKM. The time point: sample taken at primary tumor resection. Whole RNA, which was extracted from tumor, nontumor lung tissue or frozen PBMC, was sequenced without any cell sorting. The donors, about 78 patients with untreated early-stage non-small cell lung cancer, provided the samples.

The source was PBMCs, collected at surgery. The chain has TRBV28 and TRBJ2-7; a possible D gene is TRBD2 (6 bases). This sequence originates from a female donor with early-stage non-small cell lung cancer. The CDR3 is CASSLHGSGYEQYF. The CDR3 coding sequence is TGTGCCAGCAGTTTGCACGGGAGCGGCTACGAGCAGTACTTC.